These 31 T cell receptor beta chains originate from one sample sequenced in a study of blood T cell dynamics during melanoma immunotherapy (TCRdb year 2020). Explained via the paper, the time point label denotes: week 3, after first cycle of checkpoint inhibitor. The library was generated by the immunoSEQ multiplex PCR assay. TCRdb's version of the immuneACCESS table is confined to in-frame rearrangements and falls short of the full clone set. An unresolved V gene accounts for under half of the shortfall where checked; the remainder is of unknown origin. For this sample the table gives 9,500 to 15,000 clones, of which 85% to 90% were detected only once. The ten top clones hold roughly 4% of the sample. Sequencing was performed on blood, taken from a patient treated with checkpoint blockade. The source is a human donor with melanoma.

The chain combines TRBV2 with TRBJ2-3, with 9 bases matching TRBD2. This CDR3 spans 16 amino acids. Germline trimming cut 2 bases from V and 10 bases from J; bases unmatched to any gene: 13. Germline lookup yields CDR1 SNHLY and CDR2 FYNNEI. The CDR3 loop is CASSEKVAGVPRAQYF. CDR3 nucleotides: TGTGCCAGCAGTGAAAAGGTAGCGGGGGTGCCTCGAGCGCAGTATTTT.

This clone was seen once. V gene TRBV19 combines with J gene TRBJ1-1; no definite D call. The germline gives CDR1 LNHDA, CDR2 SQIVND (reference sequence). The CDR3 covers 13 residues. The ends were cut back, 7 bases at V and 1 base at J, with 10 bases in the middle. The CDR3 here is CASKSASNTEAFF. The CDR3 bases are TGTGCCAGTAAGTCAGCGTCGAACACTGAAGCTTTCTTT. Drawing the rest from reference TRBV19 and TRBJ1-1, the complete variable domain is DGGITQSPKYLFRKEGQNVTLSCEQNLNHDAMYWYRQDPGQGLRLIYYSQIVNDFQKGDIAEGYSVSREKKESFPLTVTSAQKNPTAFYLCASKSASNTEAFFGQGTRLTVV.

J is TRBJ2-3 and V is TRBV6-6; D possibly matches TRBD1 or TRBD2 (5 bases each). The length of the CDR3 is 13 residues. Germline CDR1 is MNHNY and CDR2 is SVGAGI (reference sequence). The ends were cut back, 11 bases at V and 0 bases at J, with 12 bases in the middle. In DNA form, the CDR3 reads TGTGCCGGCCGGGACCATAGCACAGATACGCAGTATTTT. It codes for CAGRDHSTDTQYF.

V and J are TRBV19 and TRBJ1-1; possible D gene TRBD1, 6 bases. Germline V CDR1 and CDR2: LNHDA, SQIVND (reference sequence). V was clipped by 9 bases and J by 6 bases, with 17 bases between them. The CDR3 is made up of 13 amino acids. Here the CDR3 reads CASLGGTKAEAFF. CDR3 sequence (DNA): TGTGCCAGCCTAGGTGGGACAAAGGCTGAAGCTTTCTTT.

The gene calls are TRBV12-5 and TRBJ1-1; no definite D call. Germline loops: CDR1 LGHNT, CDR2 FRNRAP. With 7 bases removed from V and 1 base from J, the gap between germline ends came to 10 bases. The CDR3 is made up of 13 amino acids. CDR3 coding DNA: TGTGCTAGTGACCGGCTCAGGAACACTGAAGCTTTCTTT. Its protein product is CASDRLRNTEAFF.

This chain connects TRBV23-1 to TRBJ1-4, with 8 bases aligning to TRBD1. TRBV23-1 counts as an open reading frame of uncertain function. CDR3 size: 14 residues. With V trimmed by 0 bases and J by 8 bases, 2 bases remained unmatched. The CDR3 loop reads CASSQSRQGEKLFF. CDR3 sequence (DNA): TGCGCCAGCAGTCAATCGAGACAGGGGGAAAAACTGTTTTTT.

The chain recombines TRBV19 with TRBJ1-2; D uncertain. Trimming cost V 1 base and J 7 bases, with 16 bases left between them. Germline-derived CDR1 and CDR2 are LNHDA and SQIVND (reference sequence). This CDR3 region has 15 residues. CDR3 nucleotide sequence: TGTGCCAGTAGTATAGCCCCACCCGGGTTGAGTGGCTACACCTTC. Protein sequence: CASSIAPPGLSGYTF.

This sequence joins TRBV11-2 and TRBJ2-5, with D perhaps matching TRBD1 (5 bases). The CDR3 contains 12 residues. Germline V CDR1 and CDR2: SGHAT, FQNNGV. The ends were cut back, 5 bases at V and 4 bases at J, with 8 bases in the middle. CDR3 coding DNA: TGTGCCAGCAGCATAACAGGAGAGACCCAGTACTTC. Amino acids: CASSITGETQYF.

CDR3 coding DNA: TGTGCCAGCAGTTTCACGGGACAGGGTGCCCCCGGGGAGCTGTTTTTT. Its translation is CASSFTGQGAPGELFF. The chain employs TRBV6-5 and TRBJ2-2; 9 bases map to TRBD1. Germline trimming cut 4 bases from V and 6 bases from J; bases unmatched to any gene: 9. The CDR3 is 16 amino acids. The germline V gene has CDR1 MNHEY and CDR2 SVGAGI.

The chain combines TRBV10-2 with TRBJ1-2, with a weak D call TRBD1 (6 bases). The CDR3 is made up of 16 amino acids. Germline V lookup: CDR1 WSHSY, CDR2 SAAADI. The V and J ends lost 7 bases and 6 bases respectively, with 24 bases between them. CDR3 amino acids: CASKGDLVGAVDGYTF. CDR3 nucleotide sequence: TGCGCCAGCAAGGGGGATTTAGTGGGGGCGGTAGATGGCTACACCTTC.

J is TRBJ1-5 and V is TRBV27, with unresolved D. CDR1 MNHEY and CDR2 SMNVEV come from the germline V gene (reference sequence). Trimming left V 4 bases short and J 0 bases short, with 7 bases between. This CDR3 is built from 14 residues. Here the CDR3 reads CASSSFNSNQPQHF. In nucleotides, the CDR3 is TGTGCCAGCAGTTCTTTCAATAGCAATCAGCCCCAGCATTTT.

The CDR3 DNA sequence: TGCGCCAGCAGCTTGTTCGGAGGAAACACCGGGGAGCTGTTTTTT. It specifies CASSLFGGNTGELFF. The chain uses TRBV5-1 and TRBJ2-2, with a possible D match to TRBD2 (5 bases). This CDR3 is 15 amino acids long. Germline V gene lookup returns CDR1 SGHRS and CDR2 YFSETQ. With 1 base removed from V and 2 bases from J, the gap between germline ends came to 9 bases.

The DNA of the CDR3 is TGTGCTAGTGGTTTGGTAACCCTTCCTAGCGGTGTTAACTCCTACGAGCAGTACTTC. Translating gives CASGLVTLPSGVNSYEQYF. The chain uses TRBV12-5 and TRBJ2-7; 7 positions agree with TRBD2. The CDR3 spans 19 residues. V lost 0 bases to trimming and J lost 0 bases; unmatched junction nucleotides: 14. Germline V CDR1 and CDR2: LGHNT, FRNRAP.

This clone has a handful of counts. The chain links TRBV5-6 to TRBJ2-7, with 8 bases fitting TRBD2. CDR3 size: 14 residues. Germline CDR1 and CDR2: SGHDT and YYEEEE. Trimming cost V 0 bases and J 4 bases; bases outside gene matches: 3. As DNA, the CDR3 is TGTGCCAGCAGCTTGGGACTAGCGAGTTACGAGCAGTACTTC. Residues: CASSLGLASYEQYF.

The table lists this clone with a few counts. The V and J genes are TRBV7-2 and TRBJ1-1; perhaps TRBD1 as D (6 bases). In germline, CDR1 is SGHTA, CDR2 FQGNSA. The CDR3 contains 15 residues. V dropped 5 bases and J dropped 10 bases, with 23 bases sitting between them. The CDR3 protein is CASSQRPTAGVLAFF. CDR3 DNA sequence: TGTGCCAGCAGCCAACGGCCCACGGCAGGGGTCCTAGCTTTCTTT.

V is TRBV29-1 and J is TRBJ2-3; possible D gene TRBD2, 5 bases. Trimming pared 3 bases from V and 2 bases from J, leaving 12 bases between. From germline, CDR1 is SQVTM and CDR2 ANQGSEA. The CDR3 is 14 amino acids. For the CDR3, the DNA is TGCAGCGTTGATGGAGCGGAACTCACAGATACGCAGTATTTT. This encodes CSVDGAELTDTQYF.

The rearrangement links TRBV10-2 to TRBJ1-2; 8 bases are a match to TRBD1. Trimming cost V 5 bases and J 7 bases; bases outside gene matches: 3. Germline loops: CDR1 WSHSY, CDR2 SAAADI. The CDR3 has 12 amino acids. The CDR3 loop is CASSPDRAGYTF. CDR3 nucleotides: TGCGCCAGCAGTCCGGACAGGGCTGGCTACACCTTC.

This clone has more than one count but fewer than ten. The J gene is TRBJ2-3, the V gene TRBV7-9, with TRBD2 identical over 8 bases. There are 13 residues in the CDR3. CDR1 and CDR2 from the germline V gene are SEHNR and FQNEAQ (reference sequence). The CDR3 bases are TGTGCAACAAGGCGGGGGGACACAGATACGCAGTATTTT. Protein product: CATRRGDTDTQYF.

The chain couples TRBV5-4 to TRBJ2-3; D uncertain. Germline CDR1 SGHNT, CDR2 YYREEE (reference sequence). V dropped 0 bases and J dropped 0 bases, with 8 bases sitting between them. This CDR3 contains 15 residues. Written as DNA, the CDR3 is TGTGCCAGCAGCTTGGACTTGAGGAGCACAGATACGCAGTATTTT. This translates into CASSLDLRSTDTQYF.

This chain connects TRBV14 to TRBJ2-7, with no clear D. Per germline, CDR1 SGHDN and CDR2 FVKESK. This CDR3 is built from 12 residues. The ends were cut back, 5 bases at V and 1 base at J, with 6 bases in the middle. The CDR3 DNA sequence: TGTGCCAGCAGCAAAATTTCCTACGAGCAGTACTTC. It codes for CASSKISYEQYF.

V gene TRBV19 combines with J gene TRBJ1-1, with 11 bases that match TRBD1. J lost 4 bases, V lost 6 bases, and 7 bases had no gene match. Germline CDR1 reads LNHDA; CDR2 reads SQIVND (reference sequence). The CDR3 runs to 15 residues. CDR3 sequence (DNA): TGTGCCAGTAGCCCCCCTGGGACAGGGGGCACTGAAGCTTTCTTT. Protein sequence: CASSPPGTGGTEAFF.

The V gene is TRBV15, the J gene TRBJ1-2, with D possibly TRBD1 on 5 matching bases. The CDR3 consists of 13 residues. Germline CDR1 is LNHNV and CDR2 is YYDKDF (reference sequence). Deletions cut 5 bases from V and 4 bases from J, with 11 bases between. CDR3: CATSWGRGYGYTF. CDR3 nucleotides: TGTGCCACCAGCTGGGGGAGGGGCTATGGCTACACCTTC.

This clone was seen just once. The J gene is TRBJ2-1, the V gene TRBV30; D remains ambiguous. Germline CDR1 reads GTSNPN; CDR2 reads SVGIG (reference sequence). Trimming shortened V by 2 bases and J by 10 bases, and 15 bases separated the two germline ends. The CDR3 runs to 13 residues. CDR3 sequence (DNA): TGTGCCTGGAGTCTATCTCAGGCTGGGGAGCAGTTCTTC. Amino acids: CAWSLSQAGEQFF.

The DNA of the CDR3 is TGCAGTGCCCTGCTTACCTACGAGCAGTACTTC. Its protein product is CSALLTYEQYF. This chain connects TRBV20-1 to TRBJ2-7; D call uncertain. Trimming took off 6 bases at V and 2 bases at J, with 8 bases between the two ends. The CDR3 length is 11 residues. The V gene's germline CDR1 is DFQATT and CDR2 SNEGSKA (reference sequence).

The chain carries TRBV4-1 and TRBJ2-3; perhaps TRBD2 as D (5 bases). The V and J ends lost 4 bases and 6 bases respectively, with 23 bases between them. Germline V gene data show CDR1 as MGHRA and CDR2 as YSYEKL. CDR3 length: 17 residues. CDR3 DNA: TGCGCCAGCAGCCCTCCCATACGCGGAAGTGGACTTGATACGCAGTATTTT. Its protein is CASSPPIRGSGLDTQYF.

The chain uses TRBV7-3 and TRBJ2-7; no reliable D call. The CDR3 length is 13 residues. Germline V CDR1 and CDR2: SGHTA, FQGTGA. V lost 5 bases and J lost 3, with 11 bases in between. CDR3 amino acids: CASSPDPGYEQYF. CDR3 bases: TGTGCCAGCAGCCCTGATCCCGGCTACGAGCAGTACTTC.

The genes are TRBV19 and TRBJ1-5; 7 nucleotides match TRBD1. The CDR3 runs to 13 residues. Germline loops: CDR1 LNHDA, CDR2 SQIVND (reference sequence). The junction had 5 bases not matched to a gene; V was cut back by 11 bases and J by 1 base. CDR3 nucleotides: TGTGCCTCATGGGACAGCAGCAATCAGCCCCAGCATTTT. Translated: CASWDSSNQPQHF. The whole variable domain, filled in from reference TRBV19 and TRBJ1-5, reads DGGITQSPKYLFRKEGQNVTLSCEQNLNHDAMYWYRQDPGQGLRLIYYSQIVNDFQKGDIAEGYSVSREKKESFPLTVTSAQKNPTAFYLCASWDSSNQPQHFGDGTRLSIL.

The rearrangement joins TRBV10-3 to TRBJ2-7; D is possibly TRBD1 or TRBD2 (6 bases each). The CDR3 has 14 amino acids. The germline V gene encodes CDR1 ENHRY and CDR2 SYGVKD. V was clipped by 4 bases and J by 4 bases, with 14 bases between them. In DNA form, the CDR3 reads TGTGCCATCAGTGGGGGGGACATCGGGTACGAGCAGTACTTC. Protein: CAISGGDIGYEQYF.

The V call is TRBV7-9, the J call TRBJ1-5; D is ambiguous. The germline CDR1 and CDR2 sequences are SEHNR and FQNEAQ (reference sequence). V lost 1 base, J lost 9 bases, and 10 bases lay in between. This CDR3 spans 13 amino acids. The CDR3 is CASSLEGRTPQHF. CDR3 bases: TGTGCCAGCAGCTTAGAAGGGCGGACGCCCCAGCATTTT.

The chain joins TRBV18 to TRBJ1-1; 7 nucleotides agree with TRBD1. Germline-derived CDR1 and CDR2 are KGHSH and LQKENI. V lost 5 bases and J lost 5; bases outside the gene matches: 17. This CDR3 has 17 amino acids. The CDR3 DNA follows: TGTGCCAGCTCATCATCCGGGACAGCGGGACGAAAGACTGAAGCTTTCTTT. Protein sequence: CASSSSGTAGRKTEAFF.

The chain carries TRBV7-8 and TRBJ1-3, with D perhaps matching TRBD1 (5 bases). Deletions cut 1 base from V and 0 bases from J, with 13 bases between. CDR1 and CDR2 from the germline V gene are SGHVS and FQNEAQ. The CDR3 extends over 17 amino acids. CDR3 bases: TGTGCCAGCAGCTTAGGGGACCCCCCCCGCTCTGGAAACACCATATATTTT. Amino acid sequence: CASSLGDPPRSGNTIYF.